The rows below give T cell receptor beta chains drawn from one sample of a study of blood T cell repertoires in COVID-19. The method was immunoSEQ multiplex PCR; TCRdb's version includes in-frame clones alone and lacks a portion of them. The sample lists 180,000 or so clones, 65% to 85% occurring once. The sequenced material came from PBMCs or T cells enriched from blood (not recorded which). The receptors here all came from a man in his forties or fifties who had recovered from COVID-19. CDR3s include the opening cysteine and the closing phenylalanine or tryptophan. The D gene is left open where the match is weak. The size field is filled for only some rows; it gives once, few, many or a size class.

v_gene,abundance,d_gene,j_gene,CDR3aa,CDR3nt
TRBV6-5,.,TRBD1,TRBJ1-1,CASSYPPGQGAEAFF,TGTGCCAGCAGTTACCCTCCCGGACAGGGGGCTGAAGCTTTCTTT
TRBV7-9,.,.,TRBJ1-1,CASSEDRTLGVF,TGTGCCAGCAGCGAAGACAGGACACTGGGAGTCTTT
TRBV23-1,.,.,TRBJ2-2,CASSRTPQAFATGELFF,TGCGCCAGCAGTCGCACACCACAGGCTTTTGCTACCGGGGAGCTGTTTTTT
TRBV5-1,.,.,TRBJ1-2,CASSLEQFYGYTF,TGCGCCAGCAGCTTGGAACAGTTCTATGGCTACACCTTC
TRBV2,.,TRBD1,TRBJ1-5,CASSGSRGDQPQHF,TGTGCCAGCAGTGGTTCCAGGGGGGATCAGCCCCAGCATTTT
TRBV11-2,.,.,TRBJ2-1,CASSSSEGYNEQFF,TGTGCCAGCAGCTCATCGGAGGGGTACAATGAGCAGTTCTTC
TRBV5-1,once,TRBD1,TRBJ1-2,CASSPRARTGLNYGYTF,TGCGCCAGCAGCCCCCGCGCACGGACAGGCCTTAACTATGGCTACACCTTC
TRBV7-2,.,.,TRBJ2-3,CASSLDRSPGTQYF,TGTGCCAGCAGCTTAGACCGTTCCCCCGGTACGCAGTATTTT
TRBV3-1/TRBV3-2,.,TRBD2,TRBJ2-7,CASSQRGAYEQYF,TGTGCCAGCAGCCAACGGGGGGCCTACGAGCAGTACTTC
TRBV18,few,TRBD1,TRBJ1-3,CASSPRIEGAGNTIYF,TGTGCCAGCTCACCTCGCATTGAGGGGGCAGGAAACACCATATATTTT
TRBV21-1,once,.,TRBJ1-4,CASSKADGTGVFYEGNVNEKLFF,TGTGCCAGCAGCAAAGCCGACGGGACAGGGGTATTTTATGAGGGAAACGTAAATGAAAAACTGTTTTTT
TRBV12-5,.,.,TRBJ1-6,CASGFLRGGRSPLHF,TGTGCTAGTGGTTTCCTACGGGGGGGGAGGTCACCCCTCCACTTT
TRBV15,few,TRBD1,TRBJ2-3,CATPGQGDTDTQYF,TGTGCCACCCCGGGACAGGGAGACACAGATACGCAGTATTTT
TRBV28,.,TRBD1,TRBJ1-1,CASSYRTGNTEAFF,TGTGCCAGCAGTTATAGGACAGGGAACACTGAAGCTTTCTTT
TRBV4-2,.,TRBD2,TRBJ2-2,CASSQEDAGGRYGELFF,TGTGCCAGCAGCCAAGAGGATGCGGGGGGGCGATACGGGGAGCTGTTTTTT
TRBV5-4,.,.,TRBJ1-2,CASSPGSDYGYTF,TGTGCCAGCAGCCCCGGGAGCGACTATGGCTACACCTTC
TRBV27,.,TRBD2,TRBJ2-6,CASLRYSGGPLSGANVLTF,TGTGCCAGCCTAAGATATAGCGGGGGGCCCCTCTCTGGGGCCAACGTCCTGACTTTC
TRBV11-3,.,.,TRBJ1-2,CASSSKDRINYGYTF,TGTGCCAGCAGCTCAAAGGACAGAATTAACTATGGCTACACCTTC
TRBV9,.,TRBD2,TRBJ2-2,CASSTPGLAGNTGELFF,TGTGCCAGCAGCACCCCCGGGCTAGCGGGGAACACCGGGGAGCTGTTTTTT
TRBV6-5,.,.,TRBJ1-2,CASSSSMGRRNSYTF,TGTGCCAGCAGTTCCTCGATGGGGAGGAGGAACAGCTACACCTTC
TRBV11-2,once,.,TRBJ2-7,CASSLNKEISEQYF,TGTGCCAGCAGCTTGAACAAGGAGATCAGCGAGCAGTACTTC
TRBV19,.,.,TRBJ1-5,CASSKEPIKRSNQPQHF,TGTGCCAGTAGTAAAGAGCCGATCAAGAGGTCCAATCAGCCCCAGCATTTT
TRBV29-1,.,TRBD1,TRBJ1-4,CSTRQGAGEKLFF,TGCAGCACTCGACAGGGGGCGGGTGAAAAACTGTTTTTT
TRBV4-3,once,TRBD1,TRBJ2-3,CASSQTTGSTDTQYF,TGCGCCAGCAGCCAAACGACAGGGAGCACAGATACGCAGTATTTT
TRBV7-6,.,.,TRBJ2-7,CASSVHDSSYEQYF,TGTGCCAGCAGCGTCCACGACAGTTCCTACGAGCAGTACTTC
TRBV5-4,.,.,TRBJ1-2,CASSLEQLGGSGYTF,TGTGCCAGCAGCTTGGAGCAATTGGGGGGTAGTGGCTACACCTTC
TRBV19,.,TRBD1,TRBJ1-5,CASSSTGTGGWGQPQHF,TGTGCCAGTAGTAGCACCGGGACAGGGGGCTGGGGCCAGCCCCAGCATTTT
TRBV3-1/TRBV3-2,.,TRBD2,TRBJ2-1,CASSQITYGTSGGEPYNEQFF,TGTGCCAGCAGCCAAATAACCTACGGGACTAGCGGGGGGGAACCCTACAATGAGCAGTTCTTC
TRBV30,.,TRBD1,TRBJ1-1,CAWSGTSGQGPNTEAFF,TGTGCCTGGAGTGGCACTTCCGGACAGGGACCGAACACTGAAGCTTTCTTT
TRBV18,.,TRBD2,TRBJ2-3,CASSPGTSGADTQYF,TGTGCCAGCTCACCAGGGACTAGCGGGGCAGATACGCAGTATTTT
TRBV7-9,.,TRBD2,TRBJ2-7,CASSYLGGGSNEQYF,TGTGCCAGCAGCTACTTAGGCGGGGGTTCCAACGAGCAGTACTTC
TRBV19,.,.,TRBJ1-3,CASSDGGSGNTIYF,TGTGCCAGTAGCGACGGGGGCTCTGGAAACACCATATATTTT
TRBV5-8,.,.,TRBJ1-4,CASNLGQSTNEKLFF,TGTGCCAGCAATCTTGGACAGTCAACTAATGAAAAACTGTTTTTT
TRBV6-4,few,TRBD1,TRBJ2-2,CASSDTDRAGELFF,TGTGCCAGCAGTGACACCGACAGGGCCGGGGAGCTGTTTTTT
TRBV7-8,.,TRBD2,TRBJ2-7,CASSPTPLAGVYEQYF,TGTGCCAGCAGCCCCACGCCCTTAGCGGGGGTCTACGAGCAGTACTTC
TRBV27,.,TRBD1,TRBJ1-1,CASSGNRGLTEAFF,TGTGCCAGCAGTGGCAACAGGGGGCTAACTGAAGCTTTCTTT
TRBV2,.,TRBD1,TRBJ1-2,CATPGQGVYGYTF,TGTGCCACCCCGGGACAGGGGGTGTATGGCTACACCTTC
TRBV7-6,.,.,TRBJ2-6,CASSPGVRSSGSGANVLTF,TGTGCCAGCAGCCCGGGTGTACGGTCCTCAGGGTCTGGGGCCAACGTCCTGACTTTC
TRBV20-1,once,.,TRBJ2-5,CSASTGAKQETQYF,TGCAGTGCTAGTACAGGAGCGAAGCAAGAGACCCAGTACTTC
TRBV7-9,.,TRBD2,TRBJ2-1,CASSQHGGNEQFF,TGTGCCAGCAGCCAACACGGGGGGAATGAGCAGTTCTTC
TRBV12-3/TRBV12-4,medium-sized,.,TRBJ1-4,CASSPRGEKLFF,TGTGCCAGCAGTCCTCGGGGGGAAAAACTGTTTTTT
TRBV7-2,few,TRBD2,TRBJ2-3,CASSFGLAGVSTQYF,TGTGCCAGCAGCTTCGGACTAGCGGGGGTTAGTACGCAGTATTTT
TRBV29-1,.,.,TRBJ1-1,CSVELRQTKEAFF,TGCAGCGTTGAACTGAGACAGACCAAGGAAGCTTTCTTT
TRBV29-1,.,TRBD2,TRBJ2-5,CSVLAGGGETQYF,TGCAGCGTGCTAGCGGGGGGCGGAGAGACCCAGTACTTC
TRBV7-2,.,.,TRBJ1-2,CASSLDFRGGYGYTF,TGTGCCAGCAGCTTAGATTTCAGGGGCGGCTATGGCTACACCTTC
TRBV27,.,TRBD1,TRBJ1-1,CASSGQAEAFF,TGTGCCAGCAGTGGACAGGCTGAAGCTTTCTTT
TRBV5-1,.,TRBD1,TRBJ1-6,CASSLGQVDSPLHF,TGCGCCAGCAGCCTCGGACAGGTGGACTCACCCCTCCACTTT
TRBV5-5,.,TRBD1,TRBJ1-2,CASSLGRGRGYTF,TGTGCCAGCAGCTTGGGCAGGGGGCGAGGCTACACCTTC
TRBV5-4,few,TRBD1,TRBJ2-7,CASSSPGQGYEQYF,TGTGCCAGCAGCTCCCCGGGACAGGGCTACGAGCAGTACTTC
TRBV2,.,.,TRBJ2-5,CASRGAEETQYF,TGTGCCAGCAGGGGCGCCGAGGAGACCCAGTACTTC
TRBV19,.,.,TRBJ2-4,CASRGGVANIQYF,TGTGCCAGTAGAGGGGGAGTAGCAAACATTCAGTACTTC
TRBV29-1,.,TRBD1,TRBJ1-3,CSVVLGQDSGNTIYF,TGCAGCGTTGTTCTGGGACAGGACTCTGGAAACACCATATATTTT
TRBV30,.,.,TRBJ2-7,CAWSVRYEQYF,TGTGCCTGGAGTGTACGGTACGAGCAGTACTTC
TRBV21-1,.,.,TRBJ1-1,CASSKEWDRGGRGTEAFF,TGTGCCAGCAGCAAAGAATGGGACAGGGGTGGAAGGGGCACTGAAGCTTTCTTT
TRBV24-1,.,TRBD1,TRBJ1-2,CATSDRQGDGYTF,TGTGCCACCAGTGATAGACAGGGAGATGGCTACACCTTC
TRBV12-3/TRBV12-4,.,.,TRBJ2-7,CASSQGRTYEQYF,TGTGCCAGTTCACAGGGTAGGACCTACGAGCAGTACTTC
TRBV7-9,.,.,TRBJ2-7,CASSRTLGSGSYEQYF,TGTGCCAGCAGCCGCACGCTAGGGTCAGGGTCCTACGAGCAGTACTTC
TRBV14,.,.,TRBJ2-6,CASSQDGGFSGANVLTF,TGTGCCAGCAGCCAAGATGGCGGGTTCTCTGGGGCCAACGTCCTGACTTTC
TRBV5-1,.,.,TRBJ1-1,CASSLMKGGTEAFF,TGCGCCAGCAGCTTGATGAAGGGGGGGACTGAAGCTTTCTTT
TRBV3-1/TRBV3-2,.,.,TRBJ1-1,CASSQLQGTEAFF,TGTGCCAGCAGCCAACTACAGGGCACTGAAGCTTTCTTT